The rows below give T cell receptor beta chains drawn from one sample of a study of shared clonotypes between healthy human individuals. This table comes from immunoSEQ multiplex PCR, and its TCRdb copy is limited to in-frame clones, with some not included. The sample has roughly 2,300,000 clones, 85% to 95% seen once. Specimen: naive CD4+ T cells from PBMCs. The receptors here all came from a man aged 18 to 30 in good health. Some clones in this sample may be carry-over from other donors' samples. Both conserved end residues are part of each CDR3.

>TRBV27|TRBJ1-5
CASSSNPKTGGASNQPQHF
>TRBV18|TRBJ2-1
CASSPPNRAPYNEQFF
>TRBV11-3|TRBJ2-3
CASSLVKLAGGRDTQYF
>TRBV9|TRBJ2-1
CASSAGRGYNEQFF
>TRBV7-8|TRBJ1-3
CASSWGGDGNTIYF
>TRBV11-2|TRBJ2-5
CASSSLAGQQETQYF
>TRBV5-1|TRBJ2-7
CASSLPGGNVYEQYF
>TRBV7-2|TRBJ2-7
CASSLGQGPLEQYF
>TRBV7-2|TRBJ2-1
CASSYLAGGPYNEQFF
>TRBV18|TRBJ2-7
CASSPVSYEQYF
>TRBV9|TRBJ1-4
CASSMDGKLFF
>TRBV7-3|TRBJ1-1
CASSLSGLHIMNTEAFF
>TRBV5-1|TRBJ2-7
CASSMGLPTHEQYF
>TRBV5-1|TRBJ2-1
CASSRLAGESGYNEQFF
>TRBV18|TRBJ1-5
CASSTWSNQPQHF
>TRBV2|TRBJ2-1
CASRATSGRPFSSYNEQFF
>TRBV28|TRBJ2-7
CASRLQGALGYEQYF
>TRBV7-2|TRBJ1-1
CASSPHAQQKEAFF
>TRBV7-9|TRBJ2-2
CASNSIGGTGELFF
>TRBV5-1|TRBJ2-1
CASTAKEYPNEQFF
>TRBV13|TRBJ1-2
CASSSTDRGYGYTF
>TRBV29-1|TRBJ2-5
CSVRPGGQETQYF
>TRBV10-3|TRBJ2-2
CAIFPGQGGFANTGELFF
>TRBV5-1|TRBJ2-5
CASSLTSGALQETQYF
>TRBV28|TRBJ2-7
CASSLFRGPEQYF
>TRBV25-1|TRBJ1-1
CASSDGTGVRAFF
>TRBV7-2|TRBJ2-7
CASSLAVLAGYEQYF
>TRBV4-1|TRBJ2-3
CASSQDGATEYF